The sample holds a few counts of the clone carrying this T cell receptor (beta chain). Its antigen is still unknown. This CDR3 region has 16 residues. The trim removed 5 bases at V and 5 bases at J, leaving 8 bases unmatched. In germline, CDR1 is MNHEY, CDR2 SMNVEV (reference sequence). This sample was taken from a study of cytomegalovirus exposure and HLA in healthy donors. Whole-study results and caveats: The finding came from a later analysis; first-cohort TCR clusters tended to co-occur in the 130 or so validation repertoires. Altogether, 150 to 200 TCR beta chains were recorded as cytomegalovirus-associated.

The data were produced by immunoSEQ multiplex PCR, yet TCRdb's version contains in-frame clones alone and is incomplete. This table holds 120,000 to 150,000 clones, about 87% found once. Sequencing was carried out using PBMCs. The TCR sequence derives from a man aged 18 to 30 in good health and CMV-seropositive. This chain uses TRBV27 with TRBJ2-1; TRBD2 matches at 11 bases. CDR3 nucleotide sequence: TGTGCCAGCAGTGCGAAACCGGGACTAGCGGACAATGAGCAGTTCTTC. Translating gives CASSAKPGLADNEQFF.